This is a list of T cell receptor beta chains from one sample in a study of cytomegalovirus exposure and HLA in healthy donors. Some clones are missing from TCRdb's copy, which holds only in-frame ones; the method was immunoSEQ multiplex PCR. Here the sample spans roughly 180,000 clones, about three quarters being singletons. Sequencing was done on a sample of PBMCs. Receptors were obtained from a female donor in good health and CMV-seronegative. The CDR3 runs from the conserved cysteine through the conserved F or W. D genes are given only for firm matches. A clone size is listed for some rows: how often the clone was seen (once, few, many), or a class if it is expanded.

>TRBV5-1|NA|NA|TRBJ2-7
TGCGCCAGCAGCTTGGAGGCCAGCAGGGGATACGAGCAGTACTTC
CASSLEASRGYEQYF
>TRBV5-1|TRBD1|NA|TRBJ2-7
TGCGCCAGCAGCTTGGAACAGGGGAATAGGGAGCAGTACTTC
CASSLEQGNREQYF
>TRBV7-2|NA|NA|TRBJ1-2
TGTGCCAGCAGCTTTCAGCCGCCAGGGAAGGGCTACACCTTC
CASSFQPPGKGYTF
>TRBV29-1|NA|once|TRBJ1-1
TGCAGCGCCCGACACCTGAACACTGAAGCTTTCTTT
CSARHLNTEAFF
>TRBV7-6|TRBD2|NA|TRBJ2-3
TGTGCCAGCAGCTTAGGGGGACTAGCGAGGAGCACAGATACGCAGTATTTT
CASSLGGLARSTDTQYF
>TRBV7-2|NA|NA|TRBJ2-3
TGTGCCAGCAGCCGTAGCCCGAACACAGATACGCAGTATTTT
CASSRSPNTDTQYF
>TRBV27|TRBD1|NA|TRBJ1-1
TGTGCCAGCAGTTCCACAGGACAGGGGGGAGAAGCTTTCTTT
CASSSTGQGGEAFF
>TRBV2|TRBD1|few|TRBJ2-5
TGTGCCAGCAAGGGGACAGGGGGCTCCCTTTACCAAGAGACCCAGTACTTC
CASKGTGGSLYQETQYF
>TRBV10-3|NA|NA|TRBJ1-5
TGTGCCATCAGTGAGGGAGGTCGTAATCAGCCCCAGCATTTT
CAISEGGRNQPQHF
>TRBV10-3|TRBD2|NA|TRBJ2-7
TGTGCCATCAGAGCCGGGACTAGGGGTGAAGAGCAGTACTTC
CAIRAGTRGEEQYF
>TRBV6-1|TRBD2|NA|TRBJ2-5
TGTGCCAGCAGTGAGAGGCCTAGCGGGGGCCCCCTAGAGACCCAGTACTTC
CASSERPSGGPLETQYF
>TRBV6-5|NA|NA|TRBJ2-2
TGTGCCAGCAGTTACGTCCGGACCGGGGAGCTGTTTTTT
CASSYVRTGELFF
>TRBV7-2|TRBD2|NA|TRBJ2-7
TGTGCCAGCAGCTTAGTGCTAGCGGGCAGATCCTACGAGCAGTACTTC
CASSLVLAGRSYEQYF
>TRBV5-4|TRBD1|NA|TRBJ2-1
TGTGCCAGCAGCTACCGGGACAGGGGAAACAATGAGCAGTTCTTC
CASSYRDRGNNEQFF
>TRBV7-2|TRBD2|NA|TRBJ2-5
TGTGCCAGCAGCCGACTAGCGGGAGGGCGTCTCCCCGTCGAGACCCAGTACTTC
CASSRLAGGRLPVETQYF
>TRBV7-2|TRBD2|few|TRBJ2-1
TGTGCCAGCAGCTTTAGGGCACTAGCGATCCCGCGGGAGCAGTTCTTC
CASSFRALAIPREQFF
>TRBV6-5|NA|once|TRBJ1-4
TGTGCCAGCACCCCCACGGTAACAGTTAATGAAAAACTGTTTTTT
CASTPTVTVNEKLFF
>TRBV18|NA|NA|TRBJ1-1
TGTGCCAGCTCACAACTCCAGAACACTGAAGCTTTCTTT
CASSQLQNTEAFF